The 24 T cell receptor beta chains given below trace back to one sample, sequenced in a study of blood T cell repertoires in COVID-19. Clones were sequenced by immunoSEQ multiplex PCR, and TCRdb holds only the in-frame ones, with some missing. The data contain around 370,000 clones, more than 75% of them singletons. Sequenced sample: peripheral blood. All receptors come from a woman between 18 and 30 years old who had recovered from COVID-19.

The V gene is TRBV29-1, the J gene TRBJ2-7, with 12 bases aligning to TRBD2. The CDR3 is made up of 14 amino acids. Germline CDR1 is SQVTM and CDR2 is ANQGSEA. The V gene end was trimmed by 5 bases and the J gene end by 5 bases; junction bases not matched to a gene: 7. The CDR3, as DNA: TGCAGCGTTTTGACTAGCGGGAGCGCCAACGAGCAGTACGTC. It encodes CSVLTSGSANEQYV.

This chain links TRBV27 with TRBJ2-1; D perhaps matches TRBD1 (6 bases). In germline, CDR1 is MNHEY, CDR2 SMNVEV (reference sequence). V was cut by 5 bases and J by 4 bases, with 12 bases left in between. This CDR3 is built from 14 residues. CDR3 in DNA: TGTGCCAGCAGTCCTGGGGGCGGGTACAATGAGCAGTTCTTC. Encoded protein: CASSPGGGYNEQFF.

This chain joins TRBV29-1 and TRBJ1-5, with a possible D match to TRBD1 (6 bases). There are 13 residues in the CDR3. Trimming removed 4 bases from V and 3 bases from J, with 10 bases in between. CDR1 and CDR2 (germline): SQVTM, ANQGSEA. Written as DNA, the CDR3 is TGCAGCGTTGCTACAGGGTCCAATCAGCCCCAGCATTTT. Translating gives CSVATGSNQPQHF.

The rearrangement links TRBV4-3 to TRBJ1-2; 8 bases map to TRBD1. Germline V lookup: CDR1 LGHNA, CDR2 YSLEER. J lost 4 bases, V lost 4 bases, and 14 bases had no gene match. This CDR3 region has 17 residues. The CDR3 spells CASSPNPGGTGPYGYTF. CDR3 sequence (DNA): TGCGCCAGCAGCCCAAACCCTGGGGGGACAGGCCCCTATGGCTACACCTTC.

The genes are TRBV10-2 and TRBJ2-2; D is uncertain. V gave up 7 bases and J gave up 2 bases, with 8 bases separating them. Germline V gene sequence: CDR1 WSHSY, CDR2 SAAADI. The length of the CDR3 is 13 residues. CDR3 nucleotides: TGCGCCAGCACCCGGGTTAACACCGGGGAGCTGTTTTTT. It encodes CASTRVNTGELFF.

V usage is TRBV5-4 and J usage is TRBJ2-1; 13 bases match TRBD2. J gave up 7 bases and V 4 bases, and 11 bases lay outside the gene matches. The CDR3 loop spans 17 amino acids. CDR1 and CDR2 from the germline V gene are SGHNT and YYREEE (reference sequence). The CDR3 coding sequence is TGTGCCAGCAGCCGAGGACTAGCGGGAGTAAAGGGGAATGAGCAGTTCTTC. Translating gives CASSRGLAGVKGNEQFF.

Written as DNA, the CDR3 is TGTGCCAGCAGCTTAAGGGGTAGCGGGAGGAGGAATGAGCAGTTCTTC. This translates into CASSLRGSGRRNEQFF. V and J are TRBV7-2 and TRBJ2-1, with TRBD2 identical over 10 bases. After removal of 2 bases from V and 7 bases from J, the junction contained 8 bases not matched to a gene. Germline values: CDR1 SGHTA, CDR2 FQGNSA. CDR3 length: 16 residues.

The chain is built from TRBV18 and TRBJ1-1; D unresolved. The germline V gene encodes CDR1 KGHSH and CDR2 LQKENI. CDR3 length equals 15 residues. V was cut by 6 bases and J by 3 bases, with 17 bases left in between. The CDR3 loop reads CASSPEEVSYTEAFF. The CDR3 DNA reads TGTGCCAGCTCCCCGGAGGAGGTTTCTTACACTGAAGCTTTCTTT.

The V gene is TRBV27, the J gene TRBJ2-5; TRBD2 matches 9 bases. The CDR3 has 16 amino acids. In germline, CDR1 is MNHEY, CDR2 SMNVEV (reference sequence). Trimming took 5 bases from V and 4 from J; bases not matched to a gene: 11. CDR3 sequence reads: CASSRIAGVVGETQYF. In DNA form, the CDR3 reads TGTGCCAGCAGTAGGATAGCGGGAGTAGTCGGAGAGACCCAGTACTTC.

The DNA for the CDR3 is TGTGCCAGCAGTTACGGGGGCACGGGGGCCAACGTCCTGACTTTC. It encodes CASSYGGTGANVLTF. The chain couples TRBV6-5 to TRBJ2-6, with D perhaps matching TRBD1 (6 bases). Germline loops: CDR1 MNHEY, CDR2 SVGAGI. CDR3 length: 15 residues. Trimming stripped 2 bases from V and 4 bases from J, with 9 bases between.

In DNA form, the CDR3 reads TGTGCCAGCAGTGCCGACAGGGGCTTTGATGGCTACACCTTC. Amino acids: CASSADRGFDGYTF. The chain links TRBV27 to TRBJ1-2, with 8 bases fitting TRBD1. The V gene end was trimmed by 5 bases and the J gene end by 6 bases; junction bases not matched to a gene: 8. The germline gives CDR1 MNHEY, CDR2 SMNVEV (reference sequence). The CDR3 consists of 14 residues.

The CDR3 DNA reads TGTGCCAGTAGCTTCCGACTAGCGGGAGATTGGGATACGCAGTATTTT. Amino acids: CASSFRLAGDWDTQYF. V usage is TRBV19 and J usage is TRBJ2-3; 12 nucleotides agree with TRBD2. The CDR3 sequence is 16 residues long. The V gene's germline CDR1 is LNHDA and CDR2 SQIVND (reference sequence). V trimming: 6 bases; J trimming: 6 bases; junction bases outside the gene matches: 10. Filled out from reference TRBV19 and TRBJ2-3, the complete variable domain reads DGGITQSPKYLFRKEGQNVTLSCEQNLNHDAMYWYRQDPGQGLRLIYYSQIVNDFQKGDIAEGYSVSREKKESFPLTVTSAQKNPTAFYLCASSFRLAGDWDTQYFGPGTRLTVL.

This chain joins TRBV12-3 or TRBV12-4 and TRBJ2-1, with 7 bases aligning to TRBD1. V was clipped by 10 bases and J by 3 bases; unmatched bases: 6. This CDR3 comprises 13 residues. The CDR3: CATTGQLYNEQFF. The CDR3 DNA sequence: TGTGCCACCACGGGACAGCTCTACAATGAGCAGTTCTTC.

This clone was seen only once. The chain is built from TRBV4-3 and TRBJ2-1; weak D call: TRBD2 (5 bases). Trimming took 0 bases from V and 7 from J, leaving 28 bases between them. Germline V gene data show CDR1 as LGHNA and CDR2 as YSLEER. There are 20 residues in the CDR3. Here the CDR3 DNA reads TGCGCCAGCAGCCAAGAGCCGTTTAGTACTAGTGGAGAGTGGCAGAATGAGCAGTTCTTC. Protein sequence: CASSQEPFSTSGEWQNEQFF.

There are a few counts of this clone. This chain links TRBV7-2 with TRBJ1-6; D not certain. Per germline, CDR1 SGHTA and CDR2 FQGNSA. This CDR3 region has 13 residues. V was clipped by 5 bases and J by 9 bases, with 11 bases between them. DNA of the CDR3: TGTGCCAGCAGCCCCGACCGGGGTTCACCCCTCCACTTT. It specifies CASSPDRGSPLHF.

The J gene is TRBJ1-2, the V gene TRBV20-1, with D unclear. Germline CDR1 and CDR2: DFQATT and SNEGSKA (reference sequence). The ends were cut back, 3 bases at V and 9 bases at J, with 11 bases in the middle. The CDR3 runs 11 residues. The CDR3 DNA reads as TGCAGTGCTAGTCACCGGGATAGCTACACCTTC. This encodes CSASHRDSYTF.

The chain carries TRBV9 and TRBJ1-2, with D tentatively TRBD1 (5 bases). The CDR3 contains 13 residues. V was shortened by 4 bases and J by 8 bases, with 15 bases between the two germline ends. Germline CDR1 SGDLS, CDR2 YYNGEE. The CDR3 nucleotides read TGTGCCAGCAGCCGGGACTTGTTACAGGGCTACACCTTC. Its protein product is CASSRDLLQGYTF.

Notes on this clone: The same CDR3 also results from other DNA sequences found in this sample. The V gene is TRBV29-1, the J gene TRBJ1-1; D call uncertain. The CDR3 has 12 residues. Trimming removed 5 bases from V and 2 bases from J, with 9 bases in between. In germline, CDR1 is SQVTM, CDR2 ANQGSEA. The CDR3 protein is CSVRTGNTEAFF. CDR3 in DNA: TGCAGCGTTCGGACGGGAAACACTGAAGCTTTCTTT.

The chain links TRBV20-1 to TRBJ1-2; D is ambiguous. Germline loops: CDR1 DFQATT, CDR2 SNEGSKA (reference sequence). This CDR3 has 14 amino acids. V was cut by 3 bases and J by 4 bases, with 15 bases left in between. The CDR3 DNA sequence: TGCAGTGCTAGTGCAGCCTCTAGTGGCTATGGCTACACCTTC. Protein sequence: CSASAASSGYGYTF.

V usage is TRBV19 and J usage is TRBJ1-5; weak D call: TRBD1 (5 bases). This CDR3 is 15 amino acids long. Trimming cost V 3 bases and J 6 bases, with 15 bases left between them. CDR1 is LNHDA and CDR2 is SQIVND in the germline V gene (reference sequence). The CDR3 DNA is TGTGCCAGTAGTATTCTAAAGGGGTTGGGTCAGCCCCAGCATTTT. Translation gives CASSILKGLGQPQHF.

The V gene is TRBV5-5, the J gene TRBJ2-5; 8 bases are a match to TRBD1. The CDR3 is made up of 15 amino acids. Looked up from germline, CDR1 is SGHKS and CDR2 is YYEKEE (reference sequence). Trimming cost V 0 bases and J 5 bases; bases outside gene matches: 6. The CDR3 here is CASSLEGTGGETQYF. CDR3 DNA sequence: TGTGCCAGCAGCTTGGAGGGGACAGGAGGGGAGACCCAGTACTTC.

This clone was found a few times. The V and J genes are TRBV2 and TRBJ2-2; TRBD2 matches at 7 bases. Trimming removed 8 bases from V and 2 bases from J; junction bases left unmatched: 11. The length of the CDR3 is 16 residues. CDR1 SNHLY and CDR2 FYNNEI come from the germline V gene. The DNA for the CDR3 is TGTGCCAGCGGGGGGGATAAGACCAGAAACACCGGGGAGCTGTTTTTT. Protein product: CASGGDKTRNTGELFF.

The chain joins TRBV2 to TRBJ1-4, with D perhaps matching TRBD1 (6 bases). The CDR3 contains 15 residues. Germline V gene sequence: CDR1 SNHLY, CDR2 FYNNEI. The germline V and J ends were trimmed by 8 bases and 0 bases, with 13 bases remaining between them. The CDR3 here is CASFSRTATNEKLFF. DNA for the CDR3: TGTGCCAGCTTCTCTCGGACAGCAACTAATGAAAAACTGTTTTTT.

This rearrangement joins TRBV24-1 to TRBJ1-2; tentative D call: TRBD1 (5 bases). The CDR3 has 11 amino acids. Germline-derived CDR1 and CDR2 are KGHDR and SFDVKD. The ends were cut back, 9 bases at V and 7 bases at J, with 11 bases in the middle. The DNA of the CDR3 is TGTGCCACCTCATCGGGGGGTGGCTACACCTTC. Its protein is CATSSGGGYTF.